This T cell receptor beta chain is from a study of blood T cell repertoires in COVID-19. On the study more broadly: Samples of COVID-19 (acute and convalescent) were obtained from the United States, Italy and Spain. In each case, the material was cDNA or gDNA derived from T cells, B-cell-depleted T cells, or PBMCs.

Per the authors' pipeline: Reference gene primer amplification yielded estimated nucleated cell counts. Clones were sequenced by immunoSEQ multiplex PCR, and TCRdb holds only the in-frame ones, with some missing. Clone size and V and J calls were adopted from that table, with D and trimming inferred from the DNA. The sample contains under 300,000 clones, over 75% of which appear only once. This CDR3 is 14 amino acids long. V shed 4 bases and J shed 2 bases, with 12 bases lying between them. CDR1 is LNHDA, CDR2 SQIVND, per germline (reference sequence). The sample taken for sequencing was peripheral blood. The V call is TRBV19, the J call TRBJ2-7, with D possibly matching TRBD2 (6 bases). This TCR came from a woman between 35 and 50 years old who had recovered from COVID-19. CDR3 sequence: CASSTRGLTYEQYF. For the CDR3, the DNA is TGTGCCAGTAGTACCCGGGGACTTACCTACGAGCAGTACTTC.